Listed here are 17 T cell receptor beta chains from one sample, sequenced in a study of patients and donors after allogeneic stem cell transplantation. Using its own MiXCR run on the RT-PCR reads, TCRdb lists one record per CDR3 protein. The data contain 200,000 to 250,000 distinct CDR3 sequences, around 14% of them singletons. The specimen sequenced was blood, either unsorted or a sorted T cell fraction (not recorded which). All receptors derive from a human donor who was either an allogeneic HSCT recipient or a stem cell or donor lymphocyte infusion donor (not recorded which). It is not recorded whose cells these are; they may come from a transplant donor.

This clonotype appeared many times. The chain has TRBV7-3 and TRBJ2-2, with no clear D. Trimming took off 0 bases at V and 0 bases at J, with 8 bases between the two ends. The CDR3 extends over 16 amino acids. CDR1 is SGHTA and CDR2 is FQGTGA in the germline V gene. CDR3 coding DNA: TGTGCCAGCAGCTTAACGTCGGCCACGAACACCGGGGAGCTGTTTTTT. Its translation is CASSLTSATNTGELFF.

This clonotype appeared many times. At one end, the junction sequence differs from germline, possibly due to a read error. The chain links TRBV7-3 to TRBJ1-1, with D hard to call. This CDR3 region has 13 residues. Germline CDR1 and CDR2: SGHTA and FQGTGA. CDR3 residues: CASSWTANTEAFF. The CDR3 DNA follows: TGCGCCAGCAGCTGGACGGCCAACACTGAAGCTTTCTTT.

This clonotype was seen a few times. J is TRBJ1-5 and V is TRBV24-1; a possible D gene is TRBD1 (5 bases). Trimming pared 7 bases from V and 7 bases from J, leaving 13 bases between. There are 13 residues in the CDR3. Germline CDR1 reads KGHDR; CDR2 reads SFDVKD. In DNA, the CDR3 is TGTGCCACCAGGGGGGTAGGCCCCCAGCCCCAGCATTTT. This sequence encodes CATRGVGPQPQHF.

The chain links TRBV20-1 to TRBJ2-7, with 12 bases identical to TRBD2. CDR1 DFQATT and CDR2 SNEGSKA come from the germline V gene (reference sequence). J lost 2 bases, V lost 1 base, and 3 bases had no gene match. The CDR3 extends over 15 amino acids. Here the CDR3 DNA reads TGCAGTGCTAGAGGACTAGCGGGGGCAACCTACGAGCAGTACTTC. This encodes CSARGLAGATYEQYF.

Ten or more counts support this clonotype. This chain connects TRBV20-1 to TRBJ2-7; 8 bases fit TRBD1. V shed 3 bases, J shed 6 bases, and the junction held 19 bases outside the gene matches. There are 17 residues in the CDR3. The germline CDR1 and CDR2 sequences are DFQATT and SNEGSKA (reference sequence). The CDR3 loop reads CSARPFIAGGPSSEQYF. CDR3 bases: TGCAGTGCTAGGCCCTTCATAGCAGGGGGCCCATCCAGCGAGCAGTACTTC.

This clonotype appeared a few times. The J gene is TRBJ2-1, the V gene TRBV20-1; 7 bases match TRBD2. V lost 2 bases and J lost 3; bases outside the gene matches: 4. CDR3 size: 14 residues. Per germline, CDR1 DFQATT and CDR2 SNEGSKA (reference sequence). CDR3 in amino acids: CSARPRTSYNEQFF. The CDR3, as DNA: TGCAGTGCTAGACCAAGGACTAGCTACAATGAGCAGTTCTTC.

This clonotype was observed a few times. The rearrangement uses TRBV7-8 and TRBJ1-4, with TRBD1 as a possible D gene (5 bases). V lost 5 bases and J lost 6, with 10 bases in between. Looked up from germline, CDR1 is SGHVS and CDR2 is FQNEAQ. This CDR3 region has 13 residues. The CDR3, as DNA: TGTGCCAGCAGCCAAGGGACGTATGAAAAACTGTTTTTT. Protein: CASSQGTYEKLFF.

This clonotype was seen a handful of times. The V gene is TRBV11-2, the J gene TRBJ1-1; D gene ambiguous. Per germline, CDR1 SGHAT and CDR2 FQNNGV. Trimming took 1 base from V and 0 from J, leaving 6 bases between them. The CDR3 extends over 14 amino acids. Here the CDR3 reads CASSLAALNTEAFF. CDR3 coding DNA: TGTGCCAGCAGCTTAGCAGCCCTGAACACTGAAGCTTTCTTT.

This clonotype appeared many times. The gene calls are TRBV10-3 and TRBJ1-2, with D possibly matching TRBD1 (5 bases). The CDR3 loop spans 14 amino acids. Germline V gene sequence: CDR1 ENHRY, CDR2 SYGVKD. The V end lost 4 bases, the J end lost 7 bases, and 16 bases lay between the germline ends. This chain's CDR3 is CAISASGTRGGYTF. CDR3 in DNA: TGTGCCATCAGTGCCTCCGGGACGAGGGGTGGCTACACCTTC.

The chain recombines TRBV2 with TRBJ2-5, with TRBD2 matching over 8 bases. The CDR3 has 14 residues. Germline V lookup: CDR1 SNHLY, CDR2 FYNNEI. The V gene end was trimmed by 5 bases and the J gene end by 5 bases; junction bases not matched to a gene: 7. In nucleotides, the CDR3 is TGTGCCAGCAGTCCCCGGGGGGGGACGGAGACCCAGTACTTC. It codes for CASSPRGGTETQYF.

A few counts support this clonotype. The chain is built from TRBV20-1 and TRBJ1-2; 9 positions match TRBD1. The CDR3 spans 15 residues. V trimming: 0 bases; J trimming: 5 bases; junction bases outside the gene matches: 7. Germline assignment: CDR1 DFQATT and CDR2 SNEGSKA (reference sequence). CDR3 DNA: TGCAGTGCTAGAGATACAGGGGGCGCACAATATGGCTACACCTTC. Translating gives CSARDTGGAQYGYTF.

This clonotype was seen at least ten times. The chain recombines TRBV4-1 with TRBJ2-2; possibly TRBD1 for D (6 bases). The CDR3 is 15 amino acids. The germline V gene encodes CDR1 MGHRA and CDR2 YSYEKL. The V and J ends lost 3 bases and 3 bases respectively, with 11 bases between them. CDR3 bases: TGCGCCAGCAGCCATGGGACATGGGACACCGGGGAGCTGTTTTTT. Its translation: CASSHGTWDTGELFF.

This chain connects TRBV6-5 to TRBJ2-5; 7 bases line up with TRBD2. The ends lost 2 bases at V and 1 base at J; junction bases unmatched: 13. Per the germline V gene, CDR1 is MNHEY and CDR2 is SVGAGI. This CDR3 region has 18 residues. In DNA form, the CDR3 reads TGTGCCAGCAGTTACGCGGGCCGGGCTAGCGGACGCCAAGAGACCCAGTACTTC. Translation gives CASSYAGRASGRQETQYF.

This clonotype occurred many times. V gene TRBV12-3 or TRBV12-4 combines with J gene TRBJ2-3; 7 bases fit TRBD2. The CDR3 is 16 residues long. The V gene end was trimmed by 5 bases and the J gene end by 1 base; junction bases not matched to a gene: 9. CDR3 in amino acids: CASSPPGRGGTDTQYF. Written as DNA, the CDR3 is TGTGCCAGCAGTCCCCCCGGCCGGGGGGGCACAGATACGCAGTATTTT.

This clonotype was observed at least ten times. V usage is TRBV11-2 and J usage is TRBJ2-7; 7 bases map to TRBD1. This CDR3 is 17 amino acids long. V was clipped by 1 base and J by 2 bases; unmatched bases: 11. The germline CDR1 and CDR2 sequences are SGHAT and FQNNGV. The CDR3 DNA reads as TGTGCCAGCAGCTTAGGGCCACAGGGGTCAAGAACCTACGAGCAGTACTTC. Amino acids: CASSLGPQGSRTYEQYF.

This clonotype was recorded many times. The gene calls are TRBV5-1 and TRBJ2-5, with 9 nucleotides matching TRBD1. This CDR3 region has 15 residues. Germline CDR1 and CDR2: SGHRS and YFSETQ. V lost 4 bases to trimming and J lost 4 bases; unmatched junction nucleotides: 8. In DNA form, the CDR3 reads TGCGCCAGCAGCGCGACAGGGGGTAACGGAGAGACCCAGTACTTC. This codes for CASSATGGNGETQYF.

This clonotype was recorded many times. This chain links TRBV12-3 or TRBV12-4 with TRBJ1-2; no definite D call. The CDR3 loop spans 16 amino acids. V shed 3 bases and J shed 8 bases, with 22 bases lying between them. The CDR3 DNA is TGTGCCAGCAGTTTTGCGGGAGTCGGCAGTCTAGGCGGCTACACCTTC. This sequence encodes CASSFAGVGSLGGYTF.